The sequence of this T cell receptor (beta chain) was determined in a study of blood T cells in healthy people across ages (dated by TCRdb to between 2015 and 2016). In the study overall: In model experiments, template switching captured roughly one uniquely barcoded TCR beta cDNA molecule for every two T cells. The study measured age-related changes in TCR beta repertoire diversity using deep sequencing normalized with unique cDNA molecular identifiers. Donors were grouped into four age groups: young (average 16 years), middle-aged (around 39), aged (over 55) and long-lived (around 80). To avoid experimental bias, donors of different ages were randomly spread across the sequencing lanes. Two additional independent replicas of 1 million unique cDNA reads from the same blood draw were analyzed for two donors (one aged 18 to 30 and one aged 80 or older). Beyond this particular receptor, the publication reports: As age increased, observed TCR beta diversity per million T cells dropped in a roughly linear way, and a significant reduction was already evident by age around 41. A strong correlation was found between observed TCR beta diversity and the percentage of naive T cells measured by flow cytometry. The CMV infection status of donors was not known, potentially confounding age-related changes in expanded clonotypes. Estimates of total diversity from one million sequenced T cells were regarded as lower bounds and underestimates. Compared with the aged group, more naive CD4+ T cells, fewer expanded clones and increased TCR diversity were shown by the long-lived group, suggesting age selection. Bulk unsorted PBMC profiling prevented conclusive comparison of naive and antigen-experienced compartments.

To note about this clonotype: Its antigen is still unknown. Base qualities are not recorded, but no much larger clone differs from it by a single base.

Libraries were prepared through 5' RACE. Sequenced on an Illumina HiSeq 2500. The second PCR ran for about 6 to 12 cycles and used a J-beta primer mix along with a sample-barcoded 5' primer. Each TCR beta cDNA molecule received a unique molecular identifier from a template-switch 5' adaptor carrying 12 random nucleotides. Each sample yielded at least 3 million CDR3-containing paired-end reads. All of the RNA was converted into first-strand cDNA using the Mint cDNA synthesis kit, with a TRBC-specific oligonucleotide serving as the primer. All cDNA was treated with uracil-DNA glycosylase and then went through a first 18-cycle PCR with the universal primers M1SS and BC2_uni_R. Regarding the original processing steps: For normalization, 1 million high-quality reads, each with a distinct molecular identifier, were randomly selected from each sample. Reads with shared molecular identifiers were discarded instead of being binned into consensus sequences. CDR3 identification, clonotype clustering and error correction used MiTCR with a Q25 quality threshold and the strictest error-elimination algorithm. Lower-bound total TCR beta diversity was estimated with a nonparametric unseen species model using Euler transformation. TCRdb redid the processing of the public reads, applying fastp at Q25 and MiXCR, and retained in-frame beta chains. Duplicate CDR3 protein sequences are folded into a single record with the most common DNA and genes. The authors' filters were not applied to this entry. For this sample the table gives about 1.6 million distinct CDR3 sequences, of which about 31% were detected only once. The ten largest make up roughly 12% of the sample.

The donors were about 40 Caucasian individuals from Russia, aged about 6 to 100 years, who were systemically healthy. Roughly 9 milliliters of peripheral blood were drawn from each donor into EDTA-treated Vacutainer tubes. Ficoll-Paque density-gradient centrifugation was used to isolate PBMCs, with at least 6.5 million obtained per sample. Total RNA was extracted from PBMCs with Trizol reagent, with at least 6 micrograms obtained per sample. For every donor, an aliquot of PBMCs went through flow cytometry to measure the percentages of naive CD45RAhigh/CD27high T cells. The clonotype was recovered from a woman aged 25 to 45 in good health. Sequenced: blood.

Here is the DNA: TGTGCCGATGAGATGGGCTTTAACTATGGCTACACCTTC. Translated, it gives CADEMGFNYGYTF. The chain is encoded by TRBV6-2 or TRBV6-3 joined to TRBJ1-2, with the D gene too uncertain to name. The junction carries 14 bases between V and J, which are trimmed by 11 bases and 1 base respectively. CDR1 and CDR2 were assigned from the germline V gene as MNHEY and SVGEGT. From the cysteine through the phenylalanine, the CDR3 covers 13 amino acids. Of the read, only the CDR3 DNA is kept; its 39 bases are in frame from base 1.